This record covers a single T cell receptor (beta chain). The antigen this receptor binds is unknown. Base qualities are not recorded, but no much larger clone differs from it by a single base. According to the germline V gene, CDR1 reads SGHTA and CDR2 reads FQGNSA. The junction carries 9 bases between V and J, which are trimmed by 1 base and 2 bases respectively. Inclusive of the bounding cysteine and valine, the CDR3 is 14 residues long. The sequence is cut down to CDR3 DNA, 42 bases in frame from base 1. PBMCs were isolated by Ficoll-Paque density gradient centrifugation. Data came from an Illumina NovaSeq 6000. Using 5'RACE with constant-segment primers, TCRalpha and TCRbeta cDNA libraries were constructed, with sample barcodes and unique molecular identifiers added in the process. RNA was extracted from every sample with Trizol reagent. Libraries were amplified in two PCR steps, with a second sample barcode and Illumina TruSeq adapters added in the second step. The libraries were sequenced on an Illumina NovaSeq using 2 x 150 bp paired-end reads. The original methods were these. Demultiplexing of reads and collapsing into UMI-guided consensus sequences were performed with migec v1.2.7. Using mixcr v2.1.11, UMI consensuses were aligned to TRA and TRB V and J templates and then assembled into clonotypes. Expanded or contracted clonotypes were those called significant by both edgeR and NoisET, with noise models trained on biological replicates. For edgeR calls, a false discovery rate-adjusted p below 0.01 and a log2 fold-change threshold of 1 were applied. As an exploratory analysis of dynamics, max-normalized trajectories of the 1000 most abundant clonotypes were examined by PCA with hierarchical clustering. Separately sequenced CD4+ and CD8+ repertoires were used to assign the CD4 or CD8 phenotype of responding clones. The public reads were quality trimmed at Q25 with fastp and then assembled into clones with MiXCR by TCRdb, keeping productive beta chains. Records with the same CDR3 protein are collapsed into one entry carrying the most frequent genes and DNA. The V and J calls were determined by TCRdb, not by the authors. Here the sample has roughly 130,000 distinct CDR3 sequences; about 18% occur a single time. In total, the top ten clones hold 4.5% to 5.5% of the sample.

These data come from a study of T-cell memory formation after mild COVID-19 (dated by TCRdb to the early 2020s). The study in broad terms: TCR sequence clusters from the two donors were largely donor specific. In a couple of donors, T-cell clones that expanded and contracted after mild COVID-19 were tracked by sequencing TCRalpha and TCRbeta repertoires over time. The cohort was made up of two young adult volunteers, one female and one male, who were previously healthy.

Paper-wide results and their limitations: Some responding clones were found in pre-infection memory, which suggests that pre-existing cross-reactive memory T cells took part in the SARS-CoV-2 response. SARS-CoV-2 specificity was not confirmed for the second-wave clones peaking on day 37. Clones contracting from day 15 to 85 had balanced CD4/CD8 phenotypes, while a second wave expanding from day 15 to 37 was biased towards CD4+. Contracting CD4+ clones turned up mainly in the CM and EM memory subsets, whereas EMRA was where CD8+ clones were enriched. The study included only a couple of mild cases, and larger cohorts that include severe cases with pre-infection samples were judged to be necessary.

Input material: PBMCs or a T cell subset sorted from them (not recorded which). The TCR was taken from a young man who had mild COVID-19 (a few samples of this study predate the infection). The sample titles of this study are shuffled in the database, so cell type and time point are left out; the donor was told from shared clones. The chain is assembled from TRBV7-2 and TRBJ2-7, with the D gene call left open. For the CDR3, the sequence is CASSLDAGPYEQYV. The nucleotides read TGTGCCAGCAGCTTAGACGCAGGTCCCTACGAGCAGTACGTC.